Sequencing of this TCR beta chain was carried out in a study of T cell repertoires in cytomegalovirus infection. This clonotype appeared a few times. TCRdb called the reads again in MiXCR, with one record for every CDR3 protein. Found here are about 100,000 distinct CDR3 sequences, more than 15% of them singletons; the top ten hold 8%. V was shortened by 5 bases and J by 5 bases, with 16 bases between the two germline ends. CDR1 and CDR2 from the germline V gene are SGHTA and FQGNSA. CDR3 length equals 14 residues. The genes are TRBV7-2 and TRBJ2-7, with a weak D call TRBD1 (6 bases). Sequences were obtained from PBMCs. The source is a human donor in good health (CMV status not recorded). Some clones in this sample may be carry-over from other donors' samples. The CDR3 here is CASSLGRGDNEQYF. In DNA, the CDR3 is TGTGCCAGCAGCCTCGGCAGGGGCGACAACGAGCAGTACTTC. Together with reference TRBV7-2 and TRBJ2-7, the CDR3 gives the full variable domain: GAGVSQSPSNKVTEKGKDVELRCDPISGHTALYWYRQSLGQGLEFLIYFQGNSAPDKSGLPSDRFSAERTGGSVSTLTIQRTQQEDSAVYLCASSLGRGDNEQYFGPGTRLTVT.